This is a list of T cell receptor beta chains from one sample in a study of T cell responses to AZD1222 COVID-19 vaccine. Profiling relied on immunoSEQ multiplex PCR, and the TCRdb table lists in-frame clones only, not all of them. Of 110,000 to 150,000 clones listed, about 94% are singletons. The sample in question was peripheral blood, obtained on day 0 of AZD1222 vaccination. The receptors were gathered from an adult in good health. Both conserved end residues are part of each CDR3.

CDR3: CASSYGTGFNQPQHF
V: TRBV6-6

CDR3: CASSQQGNGYTF
V: TRBV6-5

CDR3: CASSVVAGTQQFF
V: TRBV9

CDR3: CASSQVGLAETGELFF
V: TRBV3-1/TRBV3-2

CDR3: CASSQVQDNEQFF
V: TRBV14

CDR3: CASSTLDREGGYTF
V: TRBV27

CDR3: CAISGVNTEAFF
V: TRBV10-3

CDR3: CASSLFGRLPYEQYF
V: TRBV27

CDR3: CASSTDWFTGELFF
V: TRBV27

CDR3: CASSLQNEKLFF
V: TRBV7-2

CDR3: CASTQTVGTDTQYF
V: TRBV3-1/TRBV3-2

CDR3: CASSAHRDRGLVSNQPQHF
V: TRBV6-2/TRBV6-3

CDR3: CASSIAPDISGRQYF
V: TRBV9

CDR3: CASSQDGREAQYF
V: TRBV3-1/TRBV3-2

CDR3: CASSQEAGQPQHF
V: TRBV4-1

CDR3: CSVENLRGGYTF
V: TRBV29-1

CDR3: CASRVDSLNPPLHF
V: TRBV2

CDR3: CASSYQDRGFEAFF
V: TRBV6-5

CDR3: CASSRTGSTGELFF
V: TRBV6-5

CDR3: CASSLALGGPLIGNEQFF
V: TRBV7-6

CDR3: CASSLAGPAVEQFF
V: TRBV7-8

CDR3: CASSLGRQGLSSYEQYF
V: TRBV5-1

CDR3: CASRQGSNQPQHF
V: TRBV5-1

CDR3: CASSLGRRGEKLFF
V: TRBV5-1

CDR3: CAIRRTGEGTEAFF
V: TRBV10-3

CDR3: CASSESTESGYTF
V: TRBV10-1

CDR3: CASSDLNSPLHF
V: TRBV10-1

CDR3: CASSLRTGGDETQYF
V: TRBV11-3

CDR3: CASSSTGINQPQHF
V: TRBV28

CDR3: CASSSPRRQGESYEQYF
V: TRBV7-6

CDR3: CAGKRTGYYGYTF
V: TRBV30

CDR3: CASSLDSGSRYNEQFF
V: TRBV5-1

CDR3: CASSSREDSPLHF
V: TRBV7-9

CDR3: CASSIGLAGEQYF
V: TRBV19

CDR3: CASSVRAGASYEQYF
V: TRBV18

CDR3: CSARDFYEQYF
V: TRBV20-1

CDR3: CASSPQSKASYGYTF
V: TRBV5-6

CDR3: CASSLVNTEAFF
V: TRBV5-5

CDR3: CASRGIGELFF
V: TRBV2

CDR3: CASSFWPLGAGGSYEQYF
V: TRBV28